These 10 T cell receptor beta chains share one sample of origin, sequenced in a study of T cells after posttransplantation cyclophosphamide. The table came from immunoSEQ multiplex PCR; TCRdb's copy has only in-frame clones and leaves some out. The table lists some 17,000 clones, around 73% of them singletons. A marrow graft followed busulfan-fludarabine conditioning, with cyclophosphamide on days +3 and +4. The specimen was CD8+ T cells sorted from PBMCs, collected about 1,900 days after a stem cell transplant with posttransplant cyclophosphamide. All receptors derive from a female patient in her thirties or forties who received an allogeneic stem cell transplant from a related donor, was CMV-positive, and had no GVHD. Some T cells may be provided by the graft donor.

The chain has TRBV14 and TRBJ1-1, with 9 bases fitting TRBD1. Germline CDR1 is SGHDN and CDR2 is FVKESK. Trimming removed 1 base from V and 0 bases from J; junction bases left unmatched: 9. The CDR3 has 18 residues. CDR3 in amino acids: CASSQGRTGEHMNTEAFF. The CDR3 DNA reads TGTGCCAGCAGCCAAGGGCGGACAGGGGAACACATGAACACTGAAGCTTTCTTT.

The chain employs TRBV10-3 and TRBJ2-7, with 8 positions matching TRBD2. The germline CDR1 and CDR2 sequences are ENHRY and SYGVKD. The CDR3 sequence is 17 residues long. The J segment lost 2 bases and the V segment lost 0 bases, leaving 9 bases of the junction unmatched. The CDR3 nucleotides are TGTGCCATCAGTGAGTCGAAGATCCGGGAGGGGGCCTACGAGCAGTACTTC. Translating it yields CAISESKIREGAYEQYF.

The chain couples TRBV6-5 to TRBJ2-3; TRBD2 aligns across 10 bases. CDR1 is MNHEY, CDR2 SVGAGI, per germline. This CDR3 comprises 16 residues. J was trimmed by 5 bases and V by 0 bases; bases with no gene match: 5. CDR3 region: CASSYSNLAGVDTQYF. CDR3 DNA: TGTGCCAGCAGTTACTCGAATCTAGCGGGGGTAGATACGCAGTATTTT.

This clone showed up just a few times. CDR3 nucleotides: TGTGCCAGCAGCCCGCGGGGGGAGGTTTACAATGAGCAGTTCTTC. Residues: CASSPRGEVYNEQFF. The rearrangement links TRBV7-9 to TRBJ2-1, with TRBD2 matching over 8 bases. CDR1 is SEHNR and CDR2 is FQNEAQ in the germline V gene (reference sequence). The V segment lost 5 bases and the J segment 4 bases; nucleotides outside the gene matches: 7. The CDR3 consists of 15 residues.

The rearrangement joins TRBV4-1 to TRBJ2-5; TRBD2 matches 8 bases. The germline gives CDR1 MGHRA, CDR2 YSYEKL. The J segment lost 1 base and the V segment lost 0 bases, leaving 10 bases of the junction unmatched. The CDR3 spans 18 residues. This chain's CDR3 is CASSQEKLAVPPQETQYF. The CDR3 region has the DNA TGCGCCAGCAGCCAAGAAAAACTAGCGGTGCCACCCCAAGAGACCCAGTACTTC.

As DNA, the CDR3 is TGTGCCAGCAGCCCGGGAGGGGGGCTTGGTGATGAGCAGTTCTTC. The encoded protein is CASSPGGGLGDEQFF. The V gene is TRBV9, the J gene TRBJ2-1, with 8 bases fitting TRBD2. The CDR3 spans 15 residues. Germline lookup yields CDR1 SGDLS and CDR2 YYNGEE. V lost 4 bases and J lost 8; bases outside the gene matches: 11.

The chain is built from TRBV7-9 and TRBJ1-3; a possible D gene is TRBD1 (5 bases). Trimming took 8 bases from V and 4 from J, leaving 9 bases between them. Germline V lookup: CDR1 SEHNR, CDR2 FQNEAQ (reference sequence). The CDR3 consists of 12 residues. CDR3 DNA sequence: TGTGCCAGCGGACCAGGGGGAAACACCATATATTTT. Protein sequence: CASGPGGNTIYF. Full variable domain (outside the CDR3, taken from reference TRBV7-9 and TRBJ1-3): DTGVSQNPRHKITKRGQNVTFRCDPISEHNRLYWYRQTLGQGPEFLTYFQNEAQLEKSRLLSDRFSAERPKGSFSTLEIQRTEQGDSAMYLCASGPGGNTIYFGEGSWLTVV.

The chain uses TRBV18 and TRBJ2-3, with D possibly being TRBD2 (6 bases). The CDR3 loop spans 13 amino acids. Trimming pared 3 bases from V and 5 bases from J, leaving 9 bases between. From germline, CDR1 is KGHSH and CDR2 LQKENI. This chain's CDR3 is CASSPGGGDTQYF. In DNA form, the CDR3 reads TGTGCCAGCTCACCCGGGGGAGGAGATACGCAGTATTTT.

The DNA of the CDR3 is TGCGCCAGCAGCCTGGGACAGGGGAATTTCCATGGCTACACCTTC. Translating gives CASSLGQGNFHGYTF. V is TRBV4-1 and J is TRBJ1-2, with TRBD1 matching over 10 bases. The CDR3 loop spans 15 amino acids. V was pared by 4 bases and J by 6 bases, with 8 bases of the junction left unmatched. Germline loops: CDR1 MGHRA, CDR2 YSYEKL.

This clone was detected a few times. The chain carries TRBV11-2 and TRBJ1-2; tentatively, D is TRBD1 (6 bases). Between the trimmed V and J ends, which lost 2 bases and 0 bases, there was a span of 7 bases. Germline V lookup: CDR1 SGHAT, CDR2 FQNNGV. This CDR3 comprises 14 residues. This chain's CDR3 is CASSLQGPNYGYTF. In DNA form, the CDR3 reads TGTGCCAGCAGCTTACAGGGGCCTAACTATGGCTACACCTTC. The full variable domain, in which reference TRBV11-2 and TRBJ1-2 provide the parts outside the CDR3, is EAGVAQSPRYKIIEKRQSVAFWCNPISGHATLYWYQQILGQGPKLLIQFQNNGVVDDSQLPKDRFSAERLKGVDSTLKIQPAKLEDSAVYLCASSLQGPNYGYTFGSGTRLTVV.